This TCR beta chain was recovered during a study of T cells after yellow fever vaccination. TCRdb processed the 5' RACE reads anew with MiXCR; each CDR3 protein has one entry. The repertoire holds 13,000 or so distinct CDR3 sequences, with nearly 5% as singletons. The table lists this clonotype with many counts. V trimming: 5 bases; J trimming: 0 bases; junction bases outside the gene matches: 7. The CDR3 spans 17 residues. The V gene's germline CDR1 is SGHTA and CDR2 FQGNSA. This receptor was obtained from a man aged 25-40 years who received the YFV17D yellow fever vaccine. Source: PBMCs, either bulk or a sorted T-cell subset (CD4+, CD8+, memory, or dextramer-sorted; not recorded which), taken 45 days after the yellow fever booster vaccination. The chain carries TRBV7-2 and TRBJ2-1, with TRBD2 identical over 10 bases. The CDR3 DNA follows: TGTGCCAGCAGCACTAGGACTAGCGGATACTCCTACAATGAGCAGTTCTTC. Translating it yields CASSTRTSGYSYNEQFF.